The 18 T cell receptor beta chains below come from one sample, sequenced in a study of blood T cell repertoires in COVID-19. Assay used: immunoSEQ multiplex PCR; TCRdb lists only in-frame clones, some missing. Here the sample spans around 390,000 clones, around nine tenths being singletons. Sequenced sample: PBMCs or T cells enriched from blood (not recorded which). The receptors were sampled from a woman between 45 and 60 years old who had recovered from COVID-19.

The chain uses TRBV7-2 and TRBJ1-2; 8 positions match TRBD1. The trim removed 3 bases at V and 2 bases at J, leaving 2 bases unmatched. Germline V lookup: CDR1 SGHTA, CDR2 FQGNSA. The CDR3 covers 14 residues. The CDR3 loop is CASSLTGANYGYTF. CDR3 bases: TGTGCCAGCAGCTTGACAGGGGCAAACTATGGCTACACCTTC.

The chain is built from TRBV25-1 and TRBJ2-2; 7 bases fit TRBD1. Losses at the gene ends were 8 bases for V and 3 bases for J; bases not matched to a gene: 9. Germline assignment: CDR1 MGHDK and CDR2 SYGVNS. CDR3 length equals 15 residues. CDR3 amino acids: CASSKGGAYTGELFF. CDR3 sequence (DNA): TGTGCCAGCTCGAAAGGGGGCGCGTACACCGGGGAGCTGTTTTTT.

This rearrangement joins TRBV5-1 to TRBJ1-2; 11 nucleotides match TRBD1. CDR3 length: 15 residues. Per germline, CDR1 SGHRS and CDR2 YFSETQ. After removal of 0 bases from V and 7 bases from J, the junction contained 5 bases not matched to a gene. The CDR3: CASSLGWTGGGGYTF. The CDR3 DNA is TGCGCCAGCAGCTTGGGATGGACAGGGGGCGGTGGCTACACCTTC.

The chain recombines TRBV12-3 or TRBV12-4 with TRBJ1-1; D is unclear. The CDR3 sequence is 13 residues long. Deletions cut 6 bases from V and 11 bases from J, with 19 bases between. CDR3 sequence (DNA): TGTGCCAGCAGCCTAGTGTCCGGTGAAACTGCTTTCTTT. Encoded protein: CASSLVSGETAFF.

The chain is built from TRBV27 and TRBJ1-5; 7 bases align to TRBD1. V dropped 6 bases and J dropped 5; count of bases not matched to a gene: 7. The CDR3 has 14 residues. CDR1 and CDR2 from the germline V gene are MNHEY and SMNVEV (reference sequence). CDR3 DNA sequence: TGTGCCAGCAGCGAAGACAGGGCTTATCAGCCCCAGCATTTT. This codes for CASSEDRAYQPQHF.

The J gene is TRBJ1-2, the V gene TRBV7-9, with a weak D call TRBD1 (5 bases). Germline values: CDR1 SEHNR, CDR2 FQNEAQ (reference sequence). This CDR3 has 16 residues. The ends were cut back, 5 bases at V and 1 base at J, with 17 bases in the middle. The CDR3 loop is CASSPVGAEFNYGYTF. CDR3 nucleotides: TGTGCCAGCAGCCCCGTTGGGGCAGAATTTAACTATGGCTACACCTTC.

This chain uses TRBV2 with TRBJ1-1, with D tentatively TRBD1 (5 bases). Germline assignment: CDR1 SNHLY and CDR2 FYNNEI. The V and J ends lost 6 bases and 5 bases respectively, with 13 bases between them. The CDR3 covers 13 residues. The CDR3 spells CASRVQVQTEAFF. DNA for the CDR3: TGTGCCAGCAGGGTACAGGTACAGACTGAAGCTTTCTTT.

The rearrangement links TRBV3-1 (or the pseudogene TRBV3-2) to TRBJ1-4; D is perhaps TRBD1 (6 bases). V was cut by 4 bases and J by 8 bases, with 14 bases left in between. Germline V CDR1 and CDR2: LGHDT, YNNKEL (reference sequence). This CDR3 spans 14 amino acids. The CDR3 is CASSPFGGGEKLFF. Here the CDR3 DNA reads TGTGCCAGCAGCCCGTTTGGGGGCGGAGAAAAACTGTTTTTT.

The rearrangement joins TRBV23-1 to TRBJ1-5; tentatively, D is TRBD1 (6 bases). TRBV23-1 is treated as an ORF (open reading frame) with a function not yet certain. The CDR3 extends over 16 amino acids. V was clipped by 3 bases and J by 0 bases, with 12 bases between them. The CDR3 protein is CASSHPGHYSNQPQHF. In DNA form, the CDR3 reads TGCGCCAGCAGTCACCCGGGACACTATAGCAATCAGCCCCAGCATTTT.

The J gene is TRBJ2-5, the V gene TRBV29-1; 9 nucleotides agree with TRBD1. This CDR3 has 13 amino acids. Losses at the gene ends were 7 bases for V and 5 bases for J; bases not matched to a gene: 8. Germline V CDR1 and CDR2: SQVTM, ANQGSEA. The CDR3 DNA reads as TGCAGCGCCATGGACAGGGGTGGGGAGACCCAGTACTTC. Its translation: CSAMDRGGETQYF. Variable domain in full (rest from reference TRBV29-1 and TRBJ2-5): SAVISQKPSRDICQRGTSLTIQCQVDSQVTMMFWYRQQPGQSLTLIATANQGSEATYESGFVIDKFPISRPNLTFSTLTVSNMSPEDSSIYLCSAMDRGGETQYFGPGTRLLVL.

This chain connects TRBV19 to TRBJ1-4; D unresolved. Looked up from germline, CDR1 is LNHDA and CDR2 is SQIVND (reference sequence). The CDR3 loop spans 14 amino acids. V shed 3 bases and J shed 8 bases, with 13 bases lying between them. CDR3 coding DNA: TGTGCCAGTAGTATTAAGGCAGCCGGGGAAAAACTGTTTTTT. It translates to CASSIKAAGEKLFF. The full variable domain, in which reference TRBV19 and TRBJ1-4 provide the parts outside the CDR3, is DGGITQSPKYLFRKEGQNVTLSCEQNLNHDAMYWYRQDPGQGLRLIYYSQIVNDFQKGDIAEGYSVSREKKESFPLTVTSAQKNPTAFYLCASSIKAAGEKLFFGSGTQLSVL.

Only a few counts were recorded for this clone. The V and J genes are TRBV7-8 and TRBJ1-4; D might be TRBD1 (5 bases). V was pared by 4 bases and J by 4 bases, with 16 bases between. Germline CDR1 and CDR2: SGHVS and FQNEAQ. This CDR3 comprises 16 residues. The CDR3 nucleotides read TGTGCCAGCAGCTCCCGCCTCTCCGGGGGTAATGAAAAACTGTTTTTT. Encoded protein: CASSSRLSGGNEKLFF.

J is TRBJ1-1 and V is TRBV4-2, with 8 bases matching TRBD1. The CDR3 spans 15 residues. Per the germline V gene, CDR1 is LGHNA and CDR2 is YNFKEQ. Trimming removed 0 bases from V and 3 bases from J; junction bases left unmatched: 3. CDR3: CASSQEMDRDTEAFF. The CDR3 DNA reads as TGTGCCAGCAGCCAAGAAATGGACAGGGACACTGAAGCTTTCTTT.

The rearrangement uses TRBV14 and TRBJ1-3, with D possibly being TRBD1 (6 bases). V was clipped by 4 bases and J by 1 base, with 14 bases between them. This CDR3 contains 16 residues. Germline CDR1 reads SGHDN; CDR2 reads FVKESK. CDR3 residues: CASSRIHRDSGNTIYF. The CDR3 DNA follows: TGTGCCAGCAGCCGGATTCACAGGGATTCTGGAAACACCATATATTTT. Looking up the rest from reference TRBV14 and TRBJ1-3 gives the full variable domain: EAGVTQFPSHSVIEKGQTVTLRCDPISGHDNLYWYRRVMGKEIKFLLHFVKESKQDESGMPNNRFLAERTGGTYSTLKVQPAELEDSGVYFCASSRIHRDSGNTIYFGEGSWLTVV.

The chain is built from TRBV2 and TRBJ2-5, with a weak D call TRBD1 (6 bases). V was pared by 6 bases and J by 5 bases, with 25 bases between. The CDR3 is 17 amino acids. CDR1 SNHLY and CDR2 FYNNEI come from the germline V gene. The CDR3 DNA reads as TGTGCCAGCAGCCCTCTAAACCCAGGGGTTCTATGGGAGACCCAGTACTTC. It yields the protein CASSPLNPGVLWETQYF.

The gene calls are TRBV5-1 and TRBJ1-3, with D uncertain. Germline CDR1 SGHRS, CDR2 YFSETQ. The CDR3 length is 15 residues. Between the trimmed V and J ends, which lost 0 bases and 1 base, there was a span of 8 bases. CDR3 bases: TGCGCCAGCAGCTTGGCCCCTCTTTCTGGAAACACCATATATTTT. Encoded protein: CASSLAPLSGNTIYF.

The chain links TRBV6-5 to TRBJ2-7; D not certain. The CDR3 has 11 amino acids. Trimming stripped 7 bases from V and 6 bases from J, with 10 bases between. Germline V gene sequence: CDR1 MNHEY, CDR2 SVGAGI. The CDR3 nucleotides are TGTGCCAGCAACCAGGCCGGCGAGCAGTACTTC. Its translation: CASNQAGEQYF.

The chain links TRBV6-5 to TRBJ1-1, with a weak D call TRBD1 (5 bases). V was pared by 6 bases and J by 4 bases, with 15 bases between. The CDR3 runs to 14 residues. CDR1 and CDR2 from the germline V gene are MNHEY and SVGAGI. The CDR3 DNA reads TGTGCCAGCAGCTTCCAGGGTAAGGTCACTGAAGCTTTCTTT. This translates into CASSFQGKVTEAFF.